The 30 T cell receptor beta chains given below trace back to one sample, sequenced in a study of T-cell reconstitution after alpha-beta-depleted transplantation in children. During its preparation, the TCRbeta library received unique molecular identifiers. TCRdb called the PCR reads again in MiXCR, with one record for every CDR3 protein. In the table there are about 250,000 distinct CDR3 sequences, 20% to 30% of which are singletons. The sequencing used PBMCs, mostly from graft donor cells, collected 360 days after TCRalphabeta/CD19-depleted stem cell transplant. The receptors stem from a female patient between 2 and 10 years old who had a stem cell transplant for congenital amegakaryocytic thrombocytopenia, so the T cells may come from the graft donor.

The rearrangement joins TRBV6-5 to TRBJ1-1; 8 positions match TRBD1. Germline CDR1 is MNHEY and CDR2 is SVGAGI. This CDR3 contains 13 residues. After removal of 0 bases from V and 7 bases from J, the junction contained 1 base not matched to a gene. Here the CDR3 reads CASSYSGTGEAFF. The CDR3 DNA reads as TGTGCCAGCAGTTACTCGGGGACAGGTGAAGCTTTCTTT.

The rearrangement joins TRBV5-1 to TRBJ2-6; D may correspond to TRBD1 or TRBD2 (6 bases each). The germline V gene has CDR1 SGHRS and CDR2 YFSETQ. Trimming took 5 bases from V and 2 from J, leaving 11 bases between them. The CDR3 sequence is 15 residues long. The CDR3 here is CASSGGGTGANVLTF. The CDR3 region has the DNA TGCGCCAGCAGTGGGGGCGGGACTGGGGCCAACGTCCTGACTTTC.

The V gene is TRBV12-3 or TRBV12-4, the J gene TRBJ1-1; D is unclear. There are 14 residues in the CDR3. V was pared by 6 bases and J by 0 bases, with 11 bases between. DNA of the CDR3: TGTGCCAGCAGATTCGGGAGCTTGAACACTGAAGCTTTCTTT. Translated: CASRFGSLNTEAFF.

This chain uses TRBV4-3 with TRBJ2-7; 7 nucleotides align to TRBD1. J gave up 2 bases and V 5 bases, and 9 bases lay outside the gene matches. Germline V CDR1 and CDR2: LGHNA, YSLEER. The CDR3 is 15 residues long. The DNA for the CDR3 is TGCGCCAGCAGCACAGAGGACAGGACGGCCTACGAGCAGTACTTC. Its protein product is CASSTEDRTAYEQYF.

This clonotype came up a few times. The J gene is TRBJ2-7, the V gene TRBV28; weak D call: TRBD1 (5 bases). V was trimmed by 2 bases and J by 1 base, leaving 15 bases between them. From germline, CDR1 is MDHEN and CDR2 SYDVKM. The CDR3 covers 16 residues. The CDR3, as DNA: TGTGCCAGCAGTTTAAAGGGGTCGCTTCCGTCCTACGAGCAGTACTTC. Its protein product is CASSLKGSLPSYEQYF.

The chain uses TRBV28 and TRBJ2-7; D might be TRBD1 or TRBD2, each matching 6 bases. The CDR3 loop spans 12 amino acids. V shed 5 bases and J shed 12 bases, with 17 bases lying between them. Germline V gene data show CDR1 as MDHEN and CDR2 as SYDVKM. The CDR3 loop reads CASSPKRVRGYF. CDR3 nucleotides: TGTGCCAGCAGTCCAAAGCGGGTCAGGGGGTACTTC.

V and J are TRBV6-5 and TRBJ2-1, with D tentatively TRBD1 or TRBD2 (7 bases each). CDR3 size: 18 residues. Germline V lookup: CDR1 MNHEY, CDR2 SVGAGI. V shed 5 bases and J shed 5 bases, with 25 bases lying between them. CDR3 sequence reads: CASSIQGLRGRVDNEQFF. The DNA for the CDR3 is TGTGCCAGCAGTATACAGGGGCTGAGAGGGAGGGTCGACAATGAGCAGTTCTTC.

This rearrangement joins TRBV5-1 to TRBJ2-1, with D hard to call. In germline, CDR1 is SGHRS, CDR2 YFSETQ. The CDR3 covers 12 residues. V lost 0 bases and J 7 bases, leaving 5 bases between the germline ends. CDR3 coding DNA: TGCGCCAGCAGCTTGGACGGGAATGAGCAGTTCTTC. Its translation: CASSLDGNEQFF.

This chain joins TRBV30 and TRBJ2-3; 7 positions agree with TRBD2. Trimming removed 3 bases from V and 4 bases from J; junction bases left unmatched: 7. Germline CDR1 reads GTSNPN; CDR2 reads SVGIG (reference sequence). The CDR3 runs 14 residues. The CDR3 DNA is TGTGCCTGGAGGGCGGGGCTAGCGGCAGATACGCAGTATTTT. Translation gives CAWRAGLAADTQYF. The variable domain in full, completed from reference TRBV30 and TRBJ2-3, reads SQTIHQWPATLVQPVGSPLSLECTVEGTSNPNLYWYRQAAGRGLQLLFYSVGIGQISSEVPQNLSASRPQDRQFILSSKKLLLSDSGFYLCAWRAGLAADTQYFGPGTRLTVL.

The V and J genes are TRBV20-1 and TRBJ2-1; TRBD2 matches 7 bases. The CDR3 loop spans 14 amino acids. Trimming cost V 8 bases and J 4 bases; bases outside gene matches: 11. CDR1 is DFQATT and CDR2 is SNEGSKA in the germline V gene (reference sequence). This CDR3 reads CSPRAGTRYNEQFF. In DNA, the CDR3 is TGCAGTCCCCGAGCGGGAACGCGGTACAATGAGCAGTTCTTC.

This clonotype was counted a few times. The chain has TRBV5-1 and TRBJ2-2; the match to TRBD2 covers 7 bases. From germline, CDR1 is SGHRS and CDR2 YFSETQ. There are 15 residues in the CDR3. With 3 bases clipped from V and 3 bases from J, the junction kept 5 bases outside the gene matches. The CDR3 spells CASSSRDYYTGELFF. Written as DNA, the CDR3 is TGCGCCAGCAGCTCGCGGGACTACTACACCGGGGAGCTGTTTTTT. Based on the CDR3 plus reference TRBV5-1 and TRBJ2-2, the full variable domain is KAGVTQTPRYLIKTRGQQVTLSCSPISGHRSVSWYQQTPGQGLQFLFEYFSETQRNKGNFPGRFSGRQFSNSRSEMNVSTLELGDSALYLCASSSRDYYTGELFFGEGSRLTVL.

The chain links TRBV7-9 to TRBJ2-1, with D possibly being TRBD1 (5 bases). The germline V and J ends were trimmed by 2 bases and 7 bases, with 12 bases remaining between them. The CDR3 has 14 amino acids. Germline CDR1 is SEHNR and CDR2 is FQNEAQ (reference sequence). The CDR3 DNA sequence: TGTGCCAGCAGCTTAACCACAACAGGAAATGAGCAGTTCTTC. Amino acid sequence: CASSLTTTGNEQFF.

There are a few counts of this clonotype. The chain joins TRBV20-1 to TRBJ2-2; 8 nucleotides line up with TRBD1. CDR3 size: 15 residues. CDR1 is DFQATT, CDR2 SNEGSKA, per germline (reference sequence). Losses at the gene ends were 1 base for V and 2 bases for J; bases not matched to a gene: 3. The CDR3: CSARVQGVNTGELFF. The CDR3 DNA is TGCAGTGCTAGAGTACAGGGGGTAAACACCGGGGAGCTGTTTTTT.

The J gene is TRBJ2-1, the V gene TRBV20-1; D is possibly TRBD2 (5 bases). CDR3 length: 17 amino acids. The V gene's germline CDR1 is DFQATT and CDR2 SNEGSKA (reference sequence). V was trimmed by 0 bases and J by 8 bases, leaving 23 bases between them. The CDR3 loop reads CSARDRSVGLAGDEQFF. The CDR3 DNA sequence: TGCAGTGCTAGAGATCGGTCAGTCGGCCTAGCAGGCGATGAGCAGTTCTTC.

V is TRBV12-3 or TRBV12-4 and J is TRBJ1-1; the D is unclear. The V end was cut by 6 bases, the J end by 6 bases, with 11 bases between. This CDR3 has 12 residues. The CDR3 protein is CASSHRLAEAFF. CDR3 in DNA: TGTGCCAGCAGCCATCGGTTGGCTGAAGCTTTCTTT.

This sequence joins TRBV6-7 and TRBJ2-2; 9 bases agree with TRBD2. TRBV6-7 is identified as an open reading frame with a role that is uncertain. The CDR3 contains 16 residues. The CDR3 sequence is CAPRDILAGNTGELFF. As DNA, the CDR3 is TGTGCGCCCAGGGATATTCTAGCGGGAAACACCGGGGAGCTGTTTTTT.

The chain couples TRBV7-6 to TRBJ2-2; perhaps D is TRBD1 or TRBD2 (5 bases each). The length of the CDR3 is 16 residues. Germline lookup yields CDR1 SGHVS and CDR2 FNYEAQ. V dropped 4 bases and J dropped 3 bases, with 15 bases sitting between them. The CDR3 DNA follows: TGTGCCAGCAGCTCCAGGGAGATCGGGTACACCGGGGAGCTGTTTTTT. Translated: CASSSREIGYTGELFF.

The chain joins TRBV20-1 to TRBJ1-6; D perhaps matches TRBD1 (6 bases). V was clipped by 0 bases and J by 4 bases, with 7 bases between them. This CDR3 has 14 residues. Germline V gene lookup returns CDR1 DFQATT and CDR2 SNEGSKA (reference sequence). CDR3 bases: TGCAGTGCTAGAGATACAGGGTATAATTCACCCCTCCACTTT. Translating gives CSARDTGYNSPLHF.

This clonotype showed up many times. The rearrangement links TRBV7-9 to TRBJ2-1; TRBD2 matches at 7 bases. The CDR3 sequence is 17 residues long. The junction had 9 bases not matched to a gene; V was cut back by 1 base and J by 3 bases. Per the germline V gene, CDR1 is SEHNR and CDR2 is FQNEAQ (reference sequence). CDR3 sequence (DNA): TGTGCCAGCAGCTTAGTCGCCGCGACTAGCAGCTACAATGAGCAGTTCTTC. It translates to CASSLVAATSSYNEQFF.

The chain uses TRBV7-2 and TRBJ2-3; D remains ambiguous. V was shortened by 6 bases and J by 0 bases, with 13 bases between the two germline ends. This CDR3 comprises 15 residues. Per germline, CDR1 SGHTA and CDR2 FQGNSA. This CDR3 is CASRELSLSTDTQYF. The DNA of the CDR3 is TGTGCCAGCAGGGAACTATCACTTAGCACAGATACGCAGTATTTT.

DNA of the CDR3: TGTGCCAGCAGTTTATTACCCTTTGGTTATAAAAACATTCAGTACTTC. Translated: CASSLLPFGYKNIQYF. The chain couples TRBV28 to TRBJ2-4; D not resolved. The germline CDR1 and CDR2 sequences are MDHEN and SYDVKM. The CDR3 consists of 16 residues. V lost 1 base to trimming and J lost 4 bases, with 14 bases between them.

This chain connects TRBV5-1 to TRBJ2-1; possibly TRBD1 for D (6 bases). Germline CDR1 SGHRS, CDR2 YFSETQ. The CDR3 is 13 amino acids. V was shortened by 3 bases and J by 7 bases, with 11 bases between the two germline ends. Here the CDR3 DNA reads TGCGCCAGCAGCTGGGGGCAGGGAAATGAGCAGTTCTTC. Its protein is CASSWGQGNEQFF.

This clonotype came up a few times. The J gene is TRBJ2-2, the V gene TRBV10-3; 11 nucleotides align to TRBD2. CDR1 ENHRY and CDR2 SYGVKD come from the germline V gene. V lost 0 bases, J lost 10 bases, and 7 bases stayed unmatched. This CDR3 spans 16 amino acids. The CDR3 nucleotides are TGTGCCATCAGTGAGTCGTTAGCGGGGGGGCCCGAGGAGCTGTTTTTT. Translation gives CAISESLAGGPEELFF.

V is TRBV11-2 and J is TRBJ2-1; TRBD1 aligns across 7 bases. The length of the CDR3 is 16 residues. Germline trimming cut 5 bases from V and 2 bases from J; bases unmatched to any gene: 9. Germline V CDR1 and CDR2: SGHAT, FQNNGV. DNA for the CDR3: TGTGCCAGCAGCACACCAAAGGGGGCGACCTACAATGAGCAGTTCTTC. This sequence encodes CASSTPKGATYNEQFF. The variable domain in full, completed from reference TRBV11-2 and TRBJ2-1, reads EAGVAQSPRYKIIEKRQSVAFWCNPISGHATLYWYQQILGQGPKLLIQFQNNGVVDDSQLPKDRFSAERLKGVDSTLKIQPAKLEDSAVYLCASSTPKGATYNEQFFGPGTRLTVL.

There are a few counts of this clonotype. The V call is TRBV29-1, the J call TRBJ2-4; maybe TRBD1 (6 bases). CDR3 length: 14 amino acids. V was clipped by 4 bases and J by 8 bases, with 18 bases between them. CDR1 and CDR2 (germline): SQVTM, ANQGSEA. CDR3 coding DNA: TGCAGCGTTGCCAAGGGGGAGAGGGGTGACATTCAGTACTTC. This translates into CSVAKGERGDIQYF.

This clonotype was seen a few times. The CDR3, as DNA: TGTGCCAGCAGCCAAGTTGGCGGCGGGGGGGCCATGACAGATACGCAGTATTTT. The encoded protein is CASSQVGGGGAMTDTQYF. The gene calls are TRBV3-1 and TRBJ2-3, with 9 bases fitting TRBD2. Germline assignment: CDR1 LGHDT and CDR2 YNNKEL (reference sequence). With V trimmed by 1 base and J by 3 bases, 11 bases remained unmatched. CDR3 length: 18 amino acids.

This clonotype came up many times. This chain uses TRBV20-1 with TRBJ2-1, with a tentative D call TRBD1 (6 bases). The CDR3 has 14 residues. Trimming shortened V by 6 bases and J by 7 bases, and 19 bases separated the two germline ends. CDR1 is DFQATT and CDR2 is SNEGSKA in the germline V gene (reference sequence). CDR3 bases: TGCAGTGCCCCCGGGACACTTAACGGGAATGAGCAGTTCTTC. Its translation is CSAPGTLNGNEQFF.

This clonotype has a single count. The chain has TRBV11-1 and TRBJ2-7; D not certain. The length of the CDR3 is 13 residues. Germline CDR1 reads SGHAT; CDR2 reads FQDESV (reference sequence). V lost 1 base, J lost 11 bases, and 15 bases lay in between. CDR3 coding DNA: TGTGCCAGCAGCTTAGAATGGCGGCGACAAGAGTACTTC. Amino acids: CASSLEWRRQEYF.

The gene calls are TRBV5-5 and TRBJ2-6, with a tentative D call TRBD1 (6 bases). V was pared by 7 bases and J by 0 bases, with 8 bases between. The CDR3 has 14 residues. Germline loops: CDR1 SGHKS, CDR2 YYEKEE (reference sequence). CDR3 sequence (DNA): TGTGCCAGCTTGGGGGCCTCTGGGGCCAACGTCCTGACTTTC. This encodes CASLGASGANVLTF.

The V gene is TRBV12-3 or TRBV12-4, the J gene TRBJ2-1; D not resolved. The CDR3 spans 15 residues. V gave up 6 bases and J gave up 5 bases, with 17 bases separating them. The CDR3 reads CASSQSGSLDNEQFF. CDR3 DNA sequence: TGTGCCAGCAGCCAATCCGGGTCCTTGGACAATGAGCAGTTCTTC.